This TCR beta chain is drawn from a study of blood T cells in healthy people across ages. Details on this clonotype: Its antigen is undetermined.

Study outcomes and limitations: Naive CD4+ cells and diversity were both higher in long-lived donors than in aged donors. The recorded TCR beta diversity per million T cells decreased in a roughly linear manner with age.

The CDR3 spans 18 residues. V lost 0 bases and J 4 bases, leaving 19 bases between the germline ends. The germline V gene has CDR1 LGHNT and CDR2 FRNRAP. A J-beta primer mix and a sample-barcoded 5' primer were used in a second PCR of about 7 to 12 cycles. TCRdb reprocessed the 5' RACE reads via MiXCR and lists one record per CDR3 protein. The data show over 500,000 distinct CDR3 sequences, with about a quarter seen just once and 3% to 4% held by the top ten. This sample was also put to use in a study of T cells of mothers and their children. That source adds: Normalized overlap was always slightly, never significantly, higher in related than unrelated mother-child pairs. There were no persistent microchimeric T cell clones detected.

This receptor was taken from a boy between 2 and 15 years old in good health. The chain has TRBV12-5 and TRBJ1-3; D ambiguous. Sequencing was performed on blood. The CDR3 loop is CASGLVLTPPVRGNTIYF. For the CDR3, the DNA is TGTGCTAGTGGTTTGGTACTGACGCCTCCCGTCAGGGGAAACACCATATATTTT.